The 19 T cell receptor beta chains in this list originate from one sample, sequenced in a study of control samples from healthy donors and cancer patients (dated by TCRdb to the early 2020s). Libraries were made using the immunoSEQ multiplex PCR assay. This is the immuneACCESS table as TCRdb keeps it, with only in-frame sequences that have V and J called. A part of the clones is gone; compared with another copy, unresolved V genes explain less than half, and the rest is unexplained. This sample has tens of thousands of clones in its table, and about 90% of those were observed once. 3% to 4% of the sample belongs to the ten largest clones. Sequencing was performed on blood. These receptors were taken from a woman aged 45-65 years in good health.

This sequence joins TRBV5-4 and TRBJ2-5; no definite D call. With 0 bases removed from V and 3 bases from J, the gap between germline ends came to 12 bases. Germline V CDR1 and CDR2: SGHNT, YYREEE (reference sequence). The CDR3 spans 15 residues. The CDR3 sequence: CASSLDLSSEETQYF. DNA for the CDR3: TGTGCCAGCAGCTTGGACCTCTCGAGTGAAGAGACCCAGTACTTC. Full variable domain (outside the CDR3, taken from reference TRBV5-4 and TRBJ2-5): ETGVTQSPTHLIKTRGQQVTLRCSSQSGHNTVSWYQQALGQGPQFIFQYYREEENGRGNFPPRFSGLQFPNYSSELNVNALELDDSALYLCASSLDLSSEETQYFGPGTRLLVL.

In this sample, this clone turned up a few times. The CDR3 sequence: CASSKGQGSEAFF. CDR3 bases: TGTGCCAGCAGTAAGGGACAGGGGTCTGAAGCTTTCTTT. This chain uses TRBV6-6 with TRBJ1-1; 10 nucleotides agree with TRBD1. The CDR3 contains 13 residues. Germline V gene sequence: CDR1 MNHNY, CDR2 SVGAGI (reference sequence). Losses at the gene ends were 5 bases for V and 6 bases for J; bases not matched to a gene: 3.

This clone came up once. The CDR3 here is CASARGNTGELFF. The CDR3 DNA follows: TGTGCCAGCGCCCGGGGGAACACCGGGGAGCTGTTTTTT. The chain carries TRBV28 and TRBJ2-2; tentatively, D is TRBD2 (5 bases). Germline lookup yields CDR1 MDHEN and CDR2 SYDVKM. CDR3 length: 13 amino acids. The V gene lost 8 bases and the J gene lost 1 base, with 8 bases spanning the gap.

The chain joins TRBV5-8 to TRBJ2-5; 9 positions agree with TRBD2. J was trimmed by 5 bases and V by 4 bases; bases with no gene match: 9. CDR1 and CDR2 (germline): SGHTS, YDEGEE. CDR3 length: 15 residues. The CDR3 DNA reads as TGTGCCAGCAGCCCCGGACTAGCGCTTTGGGAGACCCAGTACTTC. Translation: CASSPGLALWETQYF.

This chain joins TRBV5-1 and TRBJ2-3; D could derive from TRBD1 or TRBD2 (5 bases each). CDR3 length: 15 residues. V lost 1 base, J lost 3 bases, and 12 bases lay in between. Germline CDR1 and CDR2: SGHRS and YFSETQ. CDR3 nucleotide sequence: TGCGCCAGCAGCTTGAGCTGGGGGAAGACAGATACGCAGTATTTT. This codes for CASSLSWGKTDTQYF.

The V gene is TRBV28, the J gene TRBJ1-2; 7 nucleotides agree with TRBD1. CDR1 and CDR2 (germline): MDHEN, SYDVKM. V trimming: 6 bases; J trimming: 7 bases; junction bases outside the gene matches: 11. CDR3 length: 14 residues. CDR3 sequence: CASSPGTAPGGYTF. The CDR3 DNA sequence: TGTGCCAGCAGCCCTGGGACAGCCCCCGGTGGCTACACCTTC.

This chain joins TRBV5-6 and TRBJ1-1; D remains ambiguous. Trimming took 4 bases from V and 3 from J, leaving 7 bases between them. This CDR3 is 12 amino acids long. Germline V gene lookup returns CDR1 SGHDT and CDR2 YYEEEE. CDR3 region: CASSLVDTEAFF. The CDR3 bases are TGTGCCAGCAGCCTCGTGGACACTGAAGCTTTCTTT.

The V and J genes are TRBV7-8 and TRBJ1-1, with 11 nucleotides matching TRBD1. This CDR3 contains 16 residues. V lost 4 bases, J lost 1 base, and 5 bases stayed unmatched. Germline values: CDR1 SGHVS, CDR2 FQNEAQ. The CDR3 is CASSSWDRGTNTEAFF. The CDR3 nucleotides read TGTGCCAGCAGCTCTTGGGACAGGGGGACGAACACTGAAGCTTTCTTT.

The rearrangement uses TRBV6-4 and TRBJ2-3; the D is unclear. V gave up 6 bases and J gave up 2 bases, with 12 bases separating them. The CDR3 spans 14 residues. From germline, CDR1 is MRHNA and CDR2 SNTAGT. CDR3 sequence reads: CASSVEEHTDTQYF. The CDR3 region has the DNA TGTGCCAGCAGCGTGGAAGAACACACAGATACGCAGTATTTT.

Only a few counts were recorded for this clone. This chain joins TRBV30 and TRBJ1-6; D is uncertain. CDR1 is GTSNPN, CDR2 SVGIG, per germline (reference sequence). The V end was cut by 2 bases, the J end by 10 bases, with 12 bases between. The CDR3 spans 13 residues. The CDR3 DNA sequence: TGTGCCTGGAGTAGTGCTCCGGGGTCACCCCTCCACTTT. This codes for CAWSSAPGSPLHF. The entire variable domain, with the rest obtained from reference TRBV30 and TRBJ1-6, is as follows: SQTIHQWPATLVQPVGSPLSLECTVEGTSNPNLYWYRQAAGRGLQLLFYSVGIGQISSEVPQNLSASRPQDRQFILSSKKLLLSDSGFYLCAWSSAPGSPLHFGNGTRLTVT.

In this sample, this clone turned up a few times. The chain is built from TRBV11-3 and TRBJ2-1; D may be TRBD2 (5 bases). Per the germline V gene, CDR1 is SGHNT and CDR2 is YENEEA. The V end was cut by 0 bases, the J end by 5 bases, with 14 bases between. The CDR3 is 16 residues long. The DNA of the CDR3 is TGTGCCAGCAGCTTAGAGAGTGGGAGAGGCGACAATGAGCAGTTCTTC. Translation: CASSLESGRGDNEQFF.

The J gene is TRBJ1-2, the V gene TRBV20-1; no reliable D call. V gave up 3 bases and J gave up 8 bases, with 19 bases separating them. The CDR3 covers 14 residues. Germline V gives CDR1 DFQATT, CDR2 SNEGSKA (reference sequence). The CDR3 protein is CSASGSGSERGYTF. The CDR3 nucleotides read TGCAGTGCTAGTGGGAGTGGGTCCGAGAGGGGCTACACCTTC.

This chain links TRBV7-9 with TRBJ2-2; 12 bases map to TRBD2. V was clipped by 9 bases and J by 0 bases; unmatched bases: 11. CDR1 and CDR2 from the germline V gene are SEHNR and FQNEAQ (reference sequence). The length of the CDR3 is 18 residues. The CDR3 reads CASKKTSGSRANTGELFF. Here the CDR3 DNA reads TGTGCCAGTAAAAAGACTAGCGGGAGTCGGGCGAACACCGGGGAGCTGTTTTTT. Filled out from reference TRBV7-9 and TRBJ2-2, the complete variable domain reads DTGVSQNPRHKITKRGQNVTFRCDPISEHNRLYWYRQTLGQGPEFLTYFQNEAQLEKSRLLSDRFSAERPKGSFSTLEIQRTEQGDSAMYLCASKKTSGSRANTGELFFGEGSRLTVL.

This clone turned up a few times. CDR3 DNA: TGTGCCAGCAGTGATCATGAAGCTAGCACAGATACGCAGTATTTT. Residues: CASSDHEASTDTQYF. The rearrangement uses TRBV6-4 and TRBJ2-3; no reliable D call. Germline V gives CDR1 MRHNA, CDR2 SNTAGT. The CDR3 contains 15 residues. V lost 3 bases to trimming and J lost 0 bases, with 10 bases between them.

The V call is TRBV7-2, the J call TRBJ2-3; D is perhaps TRBD2 (5 bases). V was clipped by 8 bases and J by 10 bases, with 16 bases between them. Germline loops: CDR1 SGHTA, CDR2 FQGNSA. CDR3 length: 12 residues. In DNA form, the CDR3 reads TGTGCCAGCTCCCCTTATGAGGGAGCGCAGTATTTT. It translates to CASSPYEGAQYF. Combining the CDR3 with reference TRBV7-2 and TRBJ2-3 gives the whole variable domain GAGVSQSPSNKVTEKGKDVELRCDPISGHTALYWYRQSLGQGLEFLIYFQGNSAPDKSGLPSDRFSAERTGGSVSTLTIQRTQQEDSAVYLCASSPYEGAQYFGPGTRLTVL.

The CDR3 coding sequence is TGCGCCAGCAGCTCGGGACTCCTTGCCTACGAGCAGTACTTC. The encoded protein is CASSSGLLAYEQYF. The chain employs TRBV4-1 and TRBJ2-7; D might be TRBD2 (6 bases). V was trimmed by 5 bases and J by 2 bases, leaving 13 bases between them. The CDR3 covers 14 residues. Per germline, CDR1 MGHRA and CDR2 YSYEKL.

The chain links TRBV18 to TRBJ2-2; 8 bases line up with TRBD2. CDR3 length equals 18 residues. Germline CDR1 and CDR2: KGHSH and LQKENI. Losses at the gene ends were 3 bases for V and 0 bases for J; bases not matched to a gene: 9. The CDR3 DNA follows: TGTGCCAGCTCACCCTTGATTAGCGGGGTCGCGAACACCGGGGAGCTGTTTTTT. This sequence encodes CASSPLISGVANTGELFF. Full variable domain (missing parts from reference TRBV18 and TRBJ2-2): NAGVMQNPRHLVRRRGQEARLRCSPMKGHSHVYWYRQLPEEGLKFMVYLQKENIIDESGMPKERFSAEFPKEGPSILRIQQVVRGDSAAYFCASSPLISGVANTGELFFGEGSRLTVL.

The chain combines TRBV5-1 with TRBJ2-7; D perhaps matches TRBD2 (6 bases). The ends were cut back, 4 bases at V and 3 bases at J, with 11 bases in the middle. The CDR3 loop spans 13 amino acids. Germline lookup yields CDR1 SGHRS and CDR2 YFSETQ. The CDR3 region is CASSTGTLYEQYF. The DNA for the CDR3 is TGCGCCAGCAGCACCGGGACTCTCTACGAGCAGTACTTC.

This chain uses TRBV18 with TRBJ1-5; 10 positions agree with TRBD1. Germline V gene data show CDR1 as KGHSH and CDR2 as LQKENI. Trimming took 5 bases from V and 2 from J; bases not matched to a gene: 9. This CDR3 contains 17 residues. The CDR3 spells CASSSNDRGPGNQPQHF. The CDR3 DNA reads TGTGCCAGCTCATCCAACGACAGGGGGCCTGGCAATCAGCCCCAGCATTTT.